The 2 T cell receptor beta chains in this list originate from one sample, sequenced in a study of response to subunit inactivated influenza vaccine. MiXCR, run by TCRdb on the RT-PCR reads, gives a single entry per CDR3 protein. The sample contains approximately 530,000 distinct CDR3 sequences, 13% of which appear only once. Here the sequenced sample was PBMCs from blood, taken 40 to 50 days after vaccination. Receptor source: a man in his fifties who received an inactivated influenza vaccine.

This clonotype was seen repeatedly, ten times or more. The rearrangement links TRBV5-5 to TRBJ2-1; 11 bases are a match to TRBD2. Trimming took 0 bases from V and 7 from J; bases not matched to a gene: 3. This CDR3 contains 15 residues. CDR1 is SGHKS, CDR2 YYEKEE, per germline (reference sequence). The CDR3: CASSLGLAGKNEQFF. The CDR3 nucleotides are TGTGCCAGCAGCTTGGGACTAGCGGGGAAGAATGAGCAGTTCTTC. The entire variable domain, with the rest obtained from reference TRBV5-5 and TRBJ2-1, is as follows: DAGVTQSPTHLIKTRGQQVTLRCSPISGHKSVSWYQQVLGQGPQFIFQYYEKEERGRGNFPDRFSARQFPNYSSELNVNALLLGDSALYLCASSLGLAGKNEQFFGPGTRLTVL.

CDR3 nucleotide sequence: TGTGCCTGGAGCCTTGGAAACACCATATATTTT. Amino acids: CAWSLGNTIYF. The rearrangement links TRBV30 to TRBJ1-3, with D uncertain. The CDR3 length is 11 residues. The V and J ends lost 3 bases and 3 bases respectively, with 3 bases between them. Germline V CDR1 and CDR2: GTSNPN, SVGIG (reference sequence).